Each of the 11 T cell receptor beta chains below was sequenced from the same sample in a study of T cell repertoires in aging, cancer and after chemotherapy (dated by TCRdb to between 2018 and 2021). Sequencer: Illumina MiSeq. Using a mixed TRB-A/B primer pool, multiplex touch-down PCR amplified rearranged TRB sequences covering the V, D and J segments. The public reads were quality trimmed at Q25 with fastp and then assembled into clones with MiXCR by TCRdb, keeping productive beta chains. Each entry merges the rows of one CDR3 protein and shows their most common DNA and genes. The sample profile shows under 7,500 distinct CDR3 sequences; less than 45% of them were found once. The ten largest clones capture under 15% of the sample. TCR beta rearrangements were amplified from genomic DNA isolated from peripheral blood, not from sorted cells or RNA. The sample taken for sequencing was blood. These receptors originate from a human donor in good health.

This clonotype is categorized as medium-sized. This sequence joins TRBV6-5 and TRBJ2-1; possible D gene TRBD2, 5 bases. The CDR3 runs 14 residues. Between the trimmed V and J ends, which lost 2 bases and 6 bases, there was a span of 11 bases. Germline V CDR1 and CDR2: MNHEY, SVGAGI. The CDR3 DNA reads TGTGCCAGCAGTTACGGGTTGGAGGTCAATGAGCAGTTCTTC. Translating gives CASSYGLEVNEQFF.

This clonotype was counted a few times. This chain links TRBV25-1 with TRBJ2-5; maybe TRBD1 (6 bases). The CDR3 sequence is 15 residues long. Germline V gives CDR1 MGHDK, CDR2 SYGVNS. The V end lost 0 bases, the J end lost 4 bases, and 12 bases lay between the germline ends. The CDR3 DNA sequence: TGTGCCAGCAGTGAATATTCAGGGGTAGGAGAGACCCAGTACTTC. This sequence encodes CASSEYSGVGETQYF.

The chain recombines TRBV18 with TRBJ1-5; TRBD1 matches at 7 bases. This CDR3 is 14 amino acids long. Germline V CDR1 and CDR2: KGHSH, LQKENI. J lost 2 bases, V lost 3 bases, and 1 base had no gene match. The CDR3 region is CASSPGQGNQPQHF. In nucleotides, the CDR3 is TGTGCCAGCTCACCTGGACAGGGCAATCAGCCCCAGCATTTT.

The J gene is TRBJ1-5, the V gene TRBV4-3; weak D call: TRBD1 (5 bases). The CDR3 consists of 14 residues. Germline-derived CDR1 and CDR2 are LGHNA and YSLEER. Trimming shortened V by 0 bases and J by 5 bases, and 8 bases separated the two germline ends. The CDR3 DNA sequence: TGCGCCAGCAGCCAAGATTTGGGGGATCAGCCCCAGCATTTT. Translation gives CASSQDLGDQPQHF.

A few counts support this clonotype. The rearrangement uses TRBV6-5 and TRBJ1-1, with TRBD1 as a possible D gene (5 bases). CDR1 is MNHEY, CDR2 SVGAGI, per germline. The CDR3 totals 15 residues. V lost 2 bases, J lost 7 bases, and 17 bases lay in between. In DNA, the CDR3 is TGTGCCAGCAGTTACGATGGCAGGGCCTCTGGTGAAGCTTTCTTT. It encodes CASSYDGRASGEAFF.

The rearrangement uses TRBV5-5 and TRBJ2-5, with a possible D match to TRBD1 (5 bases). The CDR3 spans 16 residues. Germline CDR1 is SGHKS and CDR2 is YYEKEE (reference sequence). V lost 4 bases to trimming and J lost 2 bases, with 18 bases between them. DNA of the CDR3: TGTGCCAGCAGCGATCCGTGGCCAGGGCAGCAAGAGACCCAGTACTTC. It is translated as CASSDPWPGQQETQYF. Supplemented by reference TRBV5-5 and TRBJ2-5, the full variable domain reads DAGVTQSPTHLIKTRGQQVTLRCSPISGHKSVSWYQQVLGQGPQFIFQYYEKEERGRGNFPDRFSARQFPNYSSELNVNALLLGDSALYLCASSDPWPGQQETQYFGPGTRLLVL.

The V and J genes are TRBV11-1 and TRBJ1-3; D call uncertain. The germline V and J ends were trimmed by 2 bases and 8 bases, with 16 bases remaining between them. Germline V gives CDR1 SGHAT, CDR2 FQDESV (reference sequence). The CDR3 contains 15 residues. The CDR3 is CASSLRVTSWDTIYF. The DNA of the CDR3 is TGTGCCAGCAGCTTAAGGGTCACGAGTTGGGACACCATATATTTT. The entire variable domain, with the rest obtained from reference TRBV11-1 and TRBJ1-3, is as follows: EAEVAQSPRYKITEKSQAVAFWCDPISGHATLYWYRQILGQGPELLVQFQDESVVDDSQLPKDRFSAERLKGVDSTLKIQPAELGDSAMYLCASSLRVTSWDTIYFGEGSWLTVV.

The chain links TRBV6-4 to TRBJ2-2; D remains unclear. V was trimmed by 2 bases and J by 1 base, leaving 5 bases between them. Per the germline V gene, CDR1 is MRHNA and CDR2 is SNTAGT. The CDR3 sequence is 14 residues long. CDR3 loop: CASSDRENTGELFF. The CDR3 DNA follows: TGTGCCAGCAGTGACAGGGAGAACACCGGGGAGCTGTTTTTT.

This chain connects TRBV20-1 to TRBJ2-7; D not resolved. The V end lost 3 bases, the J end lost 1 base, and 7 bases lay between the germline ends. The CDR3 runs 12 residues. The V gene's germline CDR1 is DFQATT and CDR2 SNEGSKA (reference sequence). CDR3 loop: CSASWQSYEQYF. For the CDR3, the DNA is TGCAGTGCTAGTTGGCAGTCCTACGAGCAGTACTTC.

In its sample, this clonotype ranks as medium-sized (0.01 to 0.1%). CDR3: CASRPGHSSYEQYF. The DNA for the CDR3 is TGTGCCAGCAGGCCGGGACACAGCTCCTACGAGCAGTACTTC. The gene calls are TRBV12-3 or TRBV12-4 and TRBJ2-7, with D possibly TRBD1 on 6 matching bases. Deletions cut 6 bases from V and 0 bases from J, with 12 bases between. The CDR3 runs to 14 residues.

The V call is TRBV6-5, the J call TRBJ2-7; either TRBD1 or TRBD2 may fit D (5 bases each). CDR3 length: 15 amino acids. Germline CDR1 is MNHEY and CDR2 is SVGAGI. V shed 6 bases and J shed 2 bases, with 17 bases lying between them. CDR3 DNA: TGTGCCAGCAGACCCGAGAGGGGAACTACCTACGAGCAGTACTTC. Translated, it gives CASRPERGTTYEQYF.